This T cell receptor beta chain was identified in a study of vaccination effects on CD4 cells after COVID-19. This clone occurred once. No antigen is known for it. Prior to sequencing, the ViraFEST assay stimulated PBMC with viral peptide pools, which expanded the antigen-specific CD4+ T cells. Once cultured for 10 days, the cells underwent separation to obtain CD4+ T cells. People in the vaccine group had not been infected with SARS-CoV-2 before, and their nucleocapsid antibodies were negative. A density of approximately 2 million PBMC per well was used; these cells were cultured with roughly 10 IU/ml IL-2 and roughly 9.2 ug/ml peptides. Study conclusions and caveats: Among infection- and vaccine-induced clones, marked clonal contraction occurred late after vaccination.

Clones were read by immunoSEQ multiplex PCR, and TCRdb kept only the in-frame ones, dropping some. The sample consists of about 79,000 clones, roughly 74% of them appearing once. The CDR3 covers 13 residues. V lost 7 bases and J lost 1, with 8 bases in between. Germline V gene data show CDR1 as MNHNY and CDR2 as SVGAGI (reference sequence). The source is a human donor who received a COVID-19 vaccine. The sample here was CD4+ T cells from PBMCs cultured with HCoV-229E spike peptides, taken before COVID-19 vaccination. The genes are TRBV6-6 and TRBJ1-3; no clear D. The CDR3 here is CASTRPSGNTIYF. CDR3 sequence (DNA): TGTGCCAGCACCCGACCTTCTGGAAACACCATATATTTT.